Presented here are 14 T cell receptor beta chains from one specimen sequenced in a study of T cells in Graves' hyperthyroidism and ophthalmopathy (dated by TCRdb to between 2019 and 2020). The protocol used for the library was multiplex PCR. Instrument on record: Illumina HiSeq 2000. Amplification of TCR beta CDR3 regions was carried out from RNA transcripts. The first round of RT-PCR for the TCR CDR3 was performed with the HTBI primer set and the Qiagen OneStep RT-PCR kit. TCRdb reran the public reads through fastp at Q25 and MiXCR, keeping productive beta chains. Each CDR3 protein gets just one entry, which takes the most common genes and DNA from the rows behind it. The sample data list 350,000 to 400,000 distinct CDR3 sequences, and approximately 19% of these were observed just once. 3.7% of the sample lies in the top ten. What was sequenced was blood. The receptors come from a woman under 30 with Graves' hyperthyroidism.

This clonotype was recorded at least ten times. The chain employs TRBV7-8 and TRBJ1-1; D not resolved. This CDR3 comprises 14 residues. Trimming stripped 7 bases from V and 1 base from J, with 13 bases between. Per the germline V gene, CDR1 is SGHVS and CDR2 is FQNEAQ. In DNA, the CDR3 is TGTGCCAGCACCCTGCCTGGAAGGAACACTGAAGCTTTCTTT. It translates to CASTLPGRNTEAFF.

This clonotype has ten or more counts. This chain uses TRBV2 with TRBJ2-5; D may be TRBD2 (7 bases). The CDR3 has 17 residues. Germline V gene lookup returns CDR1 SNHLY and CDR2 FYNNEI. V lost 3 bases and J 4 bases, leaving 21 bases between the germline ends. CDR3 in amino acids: CASSELFIPGGGETQYF. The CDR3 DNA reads TGTGCCAGCAGTGAGCTTTTTATTCCGGGGGGCGGAGAGACCCAGTACTTC. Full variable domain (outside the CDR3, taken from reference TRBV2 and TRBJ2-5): EPEVTQTPSHQVTQMGQEVILRCVPISNHLYFYWYRQILGQKVEFLVSFYNNEISEKSEIFDDQFSVERPDGSNFTLKIRSTKLEDSAMYFCASSELFIPGGGETQYFGPGTRLLVL.

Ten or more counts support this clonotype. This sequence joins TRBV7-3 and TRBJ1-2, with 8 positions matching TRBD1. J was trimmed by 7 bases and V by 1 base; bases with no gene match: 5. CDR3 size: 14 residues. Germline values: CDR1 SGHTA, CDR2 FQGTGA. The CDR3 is CASSLSGQGFGYTF. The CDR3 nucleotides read TGTGCCAGCAGCTTAAGTGGACAGGGATTTGGCTACACCTTC.

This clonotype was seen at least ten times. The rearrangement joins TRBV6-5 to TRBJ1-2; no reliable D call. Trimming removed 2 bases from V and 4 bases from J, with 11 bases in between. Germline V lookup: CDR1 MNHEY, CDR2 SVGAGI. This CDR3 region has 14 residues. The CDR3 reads CASSYGEGGYGYTF. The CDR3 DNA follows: TGTGCCAGCAGTTACGGGGAGGGCGGCTATGGCTACACCTTC.

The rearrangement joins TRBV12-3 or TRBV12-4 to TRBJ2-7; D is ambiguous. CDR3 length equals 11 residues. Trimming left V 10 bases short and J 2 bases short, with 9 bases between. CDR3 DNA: TGTGCCACCCTTCTTCCCTACGAGCAGTACTTC. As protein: CATLLPYEQYF.

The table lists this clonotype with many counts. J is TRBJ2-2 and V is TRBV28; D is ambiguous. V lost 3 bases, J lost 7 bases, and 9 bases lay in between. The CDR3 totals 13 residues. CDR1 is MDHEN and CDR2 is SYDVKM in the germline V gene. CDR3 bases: TGTGCCAGCAGTTTCAGTCTCCTCGGGGAGCTGTTTTTT. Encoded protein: CASSFSLLGELFF.

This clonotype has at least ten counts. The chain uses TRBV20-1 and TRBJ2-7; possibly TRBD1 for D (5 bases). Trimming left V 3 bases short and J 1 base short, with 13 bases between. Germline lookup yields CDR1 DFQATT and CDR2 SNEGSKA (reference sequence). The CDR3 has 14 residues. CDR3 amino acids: CSASWGSFSYEQYF. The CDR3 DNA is TGCAGTGCTAGTTGGGGCAGCTTTTCCTACGAGCAGTACTTC.

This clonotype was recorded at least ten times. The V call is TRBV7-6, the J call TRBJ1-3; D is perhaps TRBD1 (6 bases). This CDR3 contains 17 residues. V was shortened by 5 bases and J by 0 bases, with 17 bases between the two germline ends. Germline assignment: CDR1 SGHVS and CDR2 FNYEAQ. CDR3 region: CASSRLPGHRSGNTIYF. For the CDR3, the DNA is TGTGCCAGCAGCCGATTACCGGGACACCGCTCTGGAAACACCATATATTTT.

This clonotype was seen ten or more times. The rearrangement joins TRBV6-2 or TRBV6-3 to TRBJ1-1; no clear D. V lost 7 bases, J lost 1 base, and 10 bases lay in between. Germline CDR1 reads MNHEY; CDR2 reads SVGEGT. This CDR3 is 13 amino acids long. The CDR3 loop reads CASKEAPNTEAFF. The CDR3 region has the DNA TGTGCCAGCAAGGAAGCACCGAACACTGAAGCTTTCTTT.

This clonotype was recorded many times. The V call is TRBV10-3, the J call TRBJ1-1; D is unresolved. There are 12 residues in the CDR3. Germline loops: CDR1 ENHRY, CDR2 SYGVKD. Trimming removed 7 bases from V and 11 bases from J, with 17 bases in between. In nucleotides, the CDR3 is TGTGCCATCACCGGCGCGGATAACCGGGCTTTCTTT. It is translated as CAITGADNRAFF.

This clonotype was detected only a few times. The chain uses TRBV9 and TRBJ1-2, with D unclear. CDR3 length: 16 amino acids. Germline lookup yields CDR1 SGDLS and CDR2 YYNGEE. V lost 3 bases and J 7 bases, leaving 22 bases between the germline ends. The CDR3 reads CASSDPSLAWAGGYTF. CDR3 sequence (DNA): TGTGCCAGCAGCGACCCCTCGTTAGCCTGGGCGGGTGGCTACACCTTC.

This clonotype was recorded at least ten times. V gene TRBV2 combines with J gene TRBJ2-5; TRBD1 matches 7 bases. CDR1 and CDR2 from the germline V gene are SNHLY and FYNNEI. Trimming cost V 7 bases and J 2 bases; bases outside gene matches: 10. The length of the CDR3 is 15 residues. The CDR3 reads CASTPRTGQQETQYF. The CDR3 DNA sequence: TGTGCCAGCACCCCCCGGACAGGCCAGCAAGAGACCCAGTACTTC.

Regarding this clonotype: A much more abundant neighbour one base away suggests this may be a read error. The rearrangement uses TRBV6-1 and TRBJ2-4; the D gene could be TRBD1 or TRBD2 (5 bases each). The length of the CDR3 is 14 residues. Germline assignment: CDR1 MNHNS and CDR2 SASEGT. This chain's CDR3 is CASTSQGGLNIKYF. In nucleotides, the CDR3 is TGTGCCAGCACCTCCCAGGGCGGGTTAAACATTAAGTACTTC.

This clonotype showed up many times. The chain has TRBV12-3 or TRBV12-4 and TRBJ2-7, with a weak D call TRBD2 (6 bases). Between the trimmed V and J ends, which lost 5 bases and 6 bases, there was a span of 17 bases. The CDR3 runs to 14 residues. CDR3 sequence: CASSRTPRRGEQYF. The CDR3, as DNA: TGTGCCAGCAGTCGGACTCCTCGGCGGGGCGAGCAGTACTTC.